Below, 27 T cell receptor beta chains from the same sample are listed, as sequenced in a study of T cells after yellow fever vaccination. TCRdb re-derived calls from the 5' RACE reads in MiXCR, one entry per CDR3 protein. The profile shows around 610,000 distinct CDR3 sequences, about 13% of them singletons. Sequencing was performed on PBMCs, taken on the day of the yellow fever booster vaccination. The receptors here all came from a man aged 30 to 39 who received the YFV17D yellow fever vaccine.

This clonotype has more than one count but fewer than ten. The chain couples TRBV30 to TRBJ2-2; D may be TRBD2 (5 bases). The CDR3 extends over 14 amino acids. Trimming left V 2 bases short and J 1 base short, with 8 bases between. Germline loops: CDR1 GTSNPN, CDR2 SVGIG (reference sequence). CDR3 bases: TGTGCCTGGAGTACCAGCGGGAACACCGGGGAGCTGTTTTTT. It encodes CAWSTSGNTGELFF.

This clonotype was counted only a few times. V gene TRBV14 combines with J gene TRBJ2-7; D is ambiguous. The CDR3 loop spans 10 amino acids. Deletions cut 3 bases from V and 4 bases from J, with 1 base between. Looked up from germline, CDR1 is SGHDN and CDR2 is FVKESK. CDR3 nucleotide sequence: TGTGCCAGCAGCCAGTACGAGCAGTACTTC. Translating it yields CASSQYEQYF.

The chain recombines TRBV6-1 with TRBJ1-4; D unclear. The length of the CDR3 is 15 residues. The germline gives CDR1 MNHNS, CDR2 SASEGT. V gave up 6 bases and J gave up 0 bases, with 11 bases separating them. CDR3 DNA: TGTGCCAGCAGACGGACCGACACAACTAATGAAAAACTGTTTTTT. This gives the protein CASRRTDTTNEKLFF.

The table lists this clonotype with a few counts. This chain joins TRBV7-2 and TRBJ2-7; TRBD2 aligns across 10 bases. V was pared by 6 bases and J by 1 base, with 9 bases of the junction left unmatched. Germline CDR1 is SGHTA and CDR2 is FQGNSA. The CDR3 sequence is 16 residues long. The CDR3 spells CASSRTSGIRSYEQYF. The CDR3, as DNA: TGTGCCAGCAGTCGTACTAGCGGGATTAGGTCCTACGAGCAGTACTTC.

Only a few counts were recorded for this clonotype. J is TRBJ2-3 and V is TRBV24-1, with D possibly being TRBD2 (6 bases). Deletions cut 3 bases from V and 6 bases from J, with 24 bases between. Germline V CDR1 and CDR2: KGHDR, SFDVKD. CDR3 length: 18 residues. The DNA for the CDR3 is TGTGCCACCAGTGATATCACGAGCGGTGGGACTCCAGGCGATACGCAGTATTTT. Translation: CATSDITSGGTPGDTQYF.

This clonotype has more than one count but fewer than ten. The chain joins TRBV7-2 to TRBJ2-5, with no clear D. This CDR3 is built from 15 residues. The germline CDR1 and CDR2 sequences are SGHTA and FQGNSA. V lost 5 bases, J lost 2 bases, and 15 bases lay in between. CDR3 coding DNA: TGTGCCAGCAGCCCGCGGACGCACTCTCAAGAGACCCAGTACTTC. It codes for CASSPRTHSQETQYF.

This chain connects TRBV6-5 to TRBJ2-3; D is perhaps TRBD2 (7 bases). V was clipped by 2 bases and J by 0 bases, with 15 bases between them. The CDR3 covers 17 residues. CDR1 is MNHEY, CDR2 SVGAGI, per germline. Written as DNA, the CDR3 is TGTGCCAGCAGTTACCCCCGGGGGGCAGTTAGCACAGATACGCAGTATTTT. This sequence encodes CASSYPRGAVSTDTQYF.

CDR3 residues: CASSHLTGSEQYF. The DNA of the CDR3 is TGCGCCAGCAGCCACTTAACGGGTTCCGAGCAGTACTTC. V is TRBV4-3 and J is TRBJ2-7; D remains unclear. CDR3 length: 13 residues. Germline CDR1 and CDR2: LGHNA and YSLEER. V was shortened by 3 bases and J by 6 bases, with 12 bases between the two germline ends.

The CDR3 reads CASSLSLAQNEQFF. The DNA of the CDR3 is TGTGCCAGCAGCTTATCCTTGGCCCAAAATGAGCAGTTCTTC. The chain is built from TRBV11-2 and TRBJ2-1, with D unclear. The V gene's germline CDR1 is SGHAT and CDR2 FQNNGV. The CDR3 covers 14 residues. V gave up 2 bases and J gave up 7 bases, with 12 bases separating them.

The chain links TRBV9 to TRBJ2-3; perhaps TRBD1 as D (6 bases). CDR1 is SGDLS, CDR2 YYNGEE, per germline. The CDR3 sequence is 16 residues long. V lost 4 bases and J 10 bases, leaving 25 bases between the germline ends. The CDR3 bases are TGTGCCAGCAGCCCGGGGAACAGTTTGGGGGCCACGGCGCAGTATTTT. Translated: CASSPGNSLGATAQYF.

The J gene is TRBJ2-7, the V gene TRBV20-1, with D tentatively TRBD2 (5 bases). V lost 0 bases and J lost 0, with 12 bases in between. The germline V gene encodes CDR1 DFQATT and CDR2 SNEGSKA (reference sequence). The CDR3 covers 15 residues. The CDR3 DNA reads as TGCAGTGCTAGAGATGGGCGGGCGAGCTCCTACGAGCAGTACTTC. This sequence encodes CSARDGRASSYEQYF.

V is TRBV15 and J is TRBJ2-1, with D unclear. This CDR3 is 16 amino acids long. Germline CDR1 is LNHNV and CDR2 is YYDKDF (reference sequence). The V gene lost 0 bases and the J gene lost 4 bases, with 13 bases spanning the gap. The CDR3 DNA reads as TGTGCCACCAGCAGAGAGCTGTCACGGGCGTACAATGAGCAGTTCTTC. This gives the protein CATSRELSRAYNEQFF.

This clonotype has ten or more counts. This chain uses TRBV12-3 or TRBV12-4 with TRBJ2-1; 7 bases match TRBD2. CDR3 length equals 13 residues. With 3 bases clipped from V and 8 bases from J, the junction kept 4 bases outside the gene matches. CDR3 amino acids: CASSLAGVHEQFF. CDR3 bases: TGTGCCAGCAGTTTGGCGGGAGTTCATGAGCAGTTCTTC.

This clonotype was seen many times. This chain connects TRBV6-5 to TRBJ2-7; maybe TRBD1 (6 bases). The CDR3 consists of 14 residues. Trimming cost V 6 bases and J 1 base, with 13 bases left between them. Germline lookup yields CDR1 MNHEY and CDR2 SVGAGI. The CDR3 sequence is CASSLRQESYEQYF. Written as DNA, the CDR3 is TGTGCCAGCAGCCTGCGACAGGAGTCCTACGAGCAGTACTTC.

This clonotype has more than one count but fewer than ten. The J gene is TRBJ2-5, the V gene TRBV4-3, with 8 bases matching TRBD2. The CDR3 totals 18 residues. Losses at the gene ends were 0 bases for V and 5 bases for J; bases not matched to a gene: 14. Germline V CDR1 and CDR2: LGHNA, YSLEER. CDR3 sequence: CASSQDWTGGRGWETQYF. The CDR3 region has the DNA TGCGCCAGCAGCCAAGATTGGACGGGAGGGCGCGGTTGGGAGACCCAGTACTTC.

This clonotype has only a few counts. The CDR3 region is CATTGASGSNEQFF. As DNA, the CDR3 is TGTGCCACCACCGGGGCTAGCGGGAGTAATGAGCAGTTCTTC. The rearrangement links TRBV15 to TRBJ2-1, with 10 bases aligning to TRBD2. Germline V gives CDR1 LNHNV, CDR2 YYDKDF (reference sequence). V lost 7 bases, J lost 7 bases, and 7 bases stayed unmatched. The CDR3 totals 14 residues.

The chain combines TRBV4-3 with TRBJ2-5; D call uncertain. The V gene's germline CDR1 is LGHNA and CDR2 YSLEER. V was pared by 0 bases and J by 7 bases, with 12 bases between. This CDR3 has 14 residues. The CDR3 loop reads CASSQESSTGTQYF. For the CDR3, the DNA is TGCGCCAGCAGCCAAGAGAGCTCCACGGGGACCCAGTACTTC.

The chain carries TRBV4-2 and TRBJ2-5; no definite D call. V lost 0 bases and J 5 bases, leaving 7 bases between the germline ends. Germline loops: CDR1 LGHNA, CDR2 YNFKEQ. CDR3 length: 13 amino acids. CDR3 region: CASSQESSETQYF. The CDR3 DNA reads TGTGCCAGCAGCCAAGAGAGTTCCGAGACCCAGTACTTC.

This clonotype was observed a few times. The rearrangement uses TRBV21-1 and TRBJ2-7; TRBD1, as called in the table, went unchecked against the DNA. TRBV21-1 is a known pseudogene. The CDR3 has 18 residues. Here the CDR3 DNA reads TGTGCCAGCGTCCTGTGGCGGGGTCAAATACAAAGCTCCTACGAGCAGTACTTC. Protein product: CASVLWRGQIQSSYEQYF.

This clonotype was seen only a few times. The CDR3 coding sequence is TGCAGTGCAACCGACAGGGAGGCCCACGAGCAGTACTTC. This gives the protein CSATDREAHEQYF. This chain uses TRBV20-1 with TRBJ2-7, with D maybe TRBD1 (7 bases). From germline, CDR1 is DFQATT and CDR2 SNEGSKA (reference sequence). The CDR3 is 13 amino acids. Trimming took off 6 bases at V and 5 bases at J, with 17 bases between the two ends.

The chain has TRBV12-3 or TRBV12-4 and TRBJ1-1; D possibly corresponds to TRBD1 (6 bases). Trimming took 3 bases from V and 0 from J, leaving 8 bases between them. The CDR3 consists of 14 residues. The CDR3 coding sequence is TGTGCCAGCAGTTTCGGGACATTGAACACTGAAGCTTTCTTT. Its translation: CASSFGTLNTEAFF.

This clonotype was observed at least ten times. The chain recombines TRBV12-3 or TRBV12-4 with TRBJ2-1; the match to TRBD2 covers 8 bases. The CDR3 is 13 residues long. The V segment lost 4 bases and the J segment 4 bases; nucleotides outside the gene matches: 0. The CDR3 DNA sequence: TGTGCCAGCAGTTCGGGAGGGTACAATGAGCAGTTCTTC. It is translated as CASSSGGYNEQFF.

V usage is TRBV20-1 and J usage is TRBJ2-1; 9 bases match TRBD2. The trim removed 2 bases at V and 10 bases at J, leaving 15 bases unmatched. The CDR3 runs to 16 residues. Germline V gene data show CDR1 as DFQATT and CDR2 as SNEGSKA (reference sequence). The CDR3 bases are TGCAGTGCTAGAAAGAATGCGGGAGGGCCGATCGTAGAGCAGTTCTTC. Protein product: CSARKNAGGPIVEQFF.

This clonotype was detected a few times. This rearrangement joins TRBV24-1 to TRBJ2-1; the D gene is possibly TRBD2 (5 bases). The ends were cut back, 0 bases at V and 9 bases at J, with 8 bases in the middle. Per germline, CDR1 KGHDR and CDR2 SFDVKD. CDR3 size: 13 residues. CDR3 coding DNA: TGTGCCACCAGTGATTTGCCTGCGGGTGAGCAGTTCTTC. Its protein product is CATSDLPAGEQFF.

V is TRBV28 and J is TRBJ2-3; D perhaps matches TRBD1 (6 bases). Trimming removed 5 bases at V and 10 bases at J, with 13 bases between. Germline loops: CDR1 MDHEN, CDR2 SYDVKM. The CDR3 contains 12 residues. The CDR3 region is CASSTDEGAQYF. CDR3 sequence (DNA): TGTGCCAGCAGTACCGACGAGGGGGCGCAGTATTTT.

This clonotype was seen more than once but under ten times. The V and J genes are TRBV5-1 and TRBJ2-3, with TRBD2 identical over 7 bases. The junction had 7 bases not matched to a gene; V was cut back by 4 bases and J by 2 bases. The CDR3 sequence is 15 residues long. Per germline, CDR1 SGHRS and CDR2 YFSETQ. CDR3 loop: CASSPRGLVTDTQYF. Written as DNA, the CDR3 is TGCGCCAGCAGCCCTCGAGGACTAGTCACAGATACGCAGTATTTT.

This clonotype has only a few counts. The rearrangement links TRBV5-1 to TRBJ2-7; TRBD2 might be the D (5 bases). The CDR3 has 13 amino acids. V was shortened by 0 bases and J by 6 bases, with 10 bases between the two germline ends. CDR1 is SGHRS, CDR2 YFSETQ, per germline. The CDR3 protein is CASSLAEGAEQYF. The CDR3, as DNA: TGCGCCAGCAGCTTGGCCGAGGGCGCCGAGCAGTACTTC.